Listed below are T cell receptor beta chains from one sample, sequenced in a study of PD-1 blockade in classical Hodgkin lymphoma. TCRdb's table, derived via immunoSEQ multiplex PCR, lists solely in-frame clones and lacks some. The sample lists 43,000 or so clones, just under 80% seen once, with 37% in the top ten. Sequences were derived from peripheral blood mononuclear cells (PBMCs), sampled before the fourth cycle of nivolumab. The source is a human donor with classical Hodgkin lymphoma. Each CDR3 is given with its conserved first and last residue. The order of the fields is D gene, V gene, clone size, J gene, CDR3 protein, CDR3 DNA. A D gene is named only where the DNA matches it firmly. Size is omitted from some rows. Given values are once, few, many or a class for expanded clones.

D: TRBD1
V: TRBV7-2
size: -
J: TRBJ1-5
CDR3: CASSLSTGGGQPQHF
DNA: TGTGCCAGCAGCTTATCGACAGGGGGCGGTCAGCCCCAGCATTTT

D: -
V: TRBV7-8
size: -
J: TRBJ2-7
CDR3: CASSLAGGLQRYSEQYF
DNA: TGTGCCAGCAGCTTAGCGGGGGGCTTACAGAGATACTCCGAGCAGTACTTC

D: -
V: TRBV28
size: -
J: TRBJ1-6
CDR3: CASTTGGDSPLHF
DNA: TGTGCCAGTACGACAGGTGGAGATTCACCCCTCCACTTT

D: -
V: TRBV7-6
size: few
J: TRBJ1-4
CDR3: CASSPGGLHAYEKLFF
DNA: TGTGCCAGCAGCCCGGGGGGACTACACGCTTATGAAAAACTGTTTTTT

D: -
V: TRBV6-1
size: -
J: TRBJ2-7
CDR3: CASRAGKDYKQYF
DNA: TGTGCCAGCAGGGCAGGAAAAGACTACAAGCAGTACTTC

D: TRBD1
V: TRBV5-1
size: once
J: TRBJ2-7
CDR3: CASSPLTGTELYEQYF
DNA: TGCGCCAGCAGCCCCCTAACCGGGACAGAGTTGTACGAGCAGTACTTC

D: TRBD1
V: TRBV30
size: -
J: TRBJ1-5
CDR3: CAWGGTAQNQPQHF
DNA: TGTGCCTGGGGGGGGACAGCTCAAAATCAGCCCCAGCATTTT

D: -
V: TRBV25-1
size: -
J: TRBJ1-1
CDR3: CASSDLSRLDTEAFF
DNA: TGTGCCAGCTCCGATTTGTCAAGGTTGGACACTGAAGCTTTCTTT

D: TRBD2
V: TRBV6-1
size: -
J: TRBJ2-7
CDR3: CASSEPGGNSYEQYF
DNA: TGTGCCAGCAGTGAACCCGGGGGGAACTCCTACGAGCAGTACTTC

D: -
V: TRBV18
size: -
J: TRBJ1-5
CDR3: CASSPSRDRQPQHF
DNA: TGTGCCAGCTCACCGTCTCGGGACCGTCAGCCCCAGCATTTT

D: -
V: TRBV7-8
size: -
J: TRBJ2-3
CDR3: CASSLDPLSTQYF
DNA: TGTGCCAGCAGCTTAGATCCTCTCTCTACGCAGTATTTT

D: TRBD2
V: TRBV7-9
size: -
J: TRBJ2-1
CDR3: CASSLAAGGTNEQFF
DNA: TGTGCCAGCAGCTTAGCAGCGGGGGGAACTAATGAGCAGTTCTTC

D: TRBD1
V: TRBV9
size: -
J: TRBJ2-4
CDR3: CASSVDTGTGKNIQYF
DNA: TGTGCCAGCAGCGTAGACACGGGGACAGGCAAAAACATTCAGTACTTC

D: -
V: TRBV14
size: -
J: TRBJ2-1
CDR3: CASSQGLPVEQFF
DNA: TGTGCCAGCAGCCAAGGACTCCCCGTAGAGCAGTTCTTC

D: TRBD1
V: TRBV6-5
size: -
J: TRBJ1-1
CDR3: CASTLSRTGEAFF
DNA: TGTGCCAGCACTCTATCGAGGACAGGGGAAGCTTTCTTT

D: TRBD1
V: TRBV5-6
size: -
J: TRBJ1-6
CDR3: CASSLQDLTGVRSPLHF
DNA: TGTGCCAGCAGCTTACAAGACCTTACAGGGGTTAGGTCACCCCTCCACTTT

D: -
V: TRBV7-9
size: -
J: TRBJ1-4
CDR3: CASSFYRPTNEKLFF
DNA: TGTGCCAGCAGCTTCTACAGGCCAACTAATGAAAAACTGTTTTTT

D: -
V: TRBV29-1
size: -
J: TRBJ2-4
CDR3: CSVEEGAKNIQYF
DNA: TGCAGCGTTGAAGAGGGAGCCAAAAACATTCAGTACTTC

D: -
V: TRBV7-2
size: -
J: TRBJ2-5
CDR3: CASSFGAQGETQYF
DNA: TGTGCCAGCAGCTTCGGTGCACAGGGAGAGACCCAGTACTTC

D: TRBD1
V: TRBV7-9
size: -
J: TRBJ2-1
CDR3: CASSVTGNNEQFF
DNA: TGTGCCAGCAGCGTGACAGGGAACAATGAGCAGTTCTTC

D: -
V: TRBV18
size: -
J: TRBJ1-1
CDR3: CASSPRQKNTEAFF
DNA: TGTGCCAGCTCACCGAGACAGAAGAACACTGAAGCTTTCTTT

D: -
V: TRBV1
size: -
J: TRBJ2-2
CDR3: CTSSPRNLRGNTGELFF
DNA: TGCACCAGCAGCCCACGTAATTTAAGGGGCAACACCGGGGAGCTGTTTTTT

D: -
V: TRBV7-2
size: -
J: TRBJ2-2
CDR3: CASTLGGSQTGELFF
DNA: TGTGCCAGCACCCTCGGTGGATCACAAACCGGGGAGCTGTTTTTT

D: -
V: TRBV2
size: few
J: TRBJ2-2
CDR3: CASTSSGVQVSAGELFF
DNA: TGTGCCAGCACCTCGTCAGGCGTTCAGGTTTCGGCCGGGGAGCTGTTTTTT

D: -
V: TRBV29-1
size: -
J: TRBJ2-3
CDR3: CSVENYFTDTQYF
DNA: TGCAGCGTTGAAAACTATTTCACAGATACGCAGTATTTT

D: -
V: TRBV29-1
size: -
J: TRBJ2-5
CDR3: CSVVGLQETQYF
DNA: TGCAGCGTTGTCGGGCTGCAAGAGACCCAGTACTTC

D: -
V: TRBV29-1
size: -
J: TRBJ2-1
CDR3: CSVERVYNEQFF
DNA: TGCAGCGTTGAAAGGGTTTACAATGAGCAGTTCTTC

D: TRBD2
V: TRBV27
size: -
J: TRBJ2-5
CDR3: CASSVLAGGAMSSSHF
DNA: TGTGCCAGCAGTGTTCTAGCGGGGGGGGCAATGAGCAGTTCCCACTTC

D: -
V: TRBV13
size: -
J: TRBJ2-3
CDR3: CASSLGGPDTQYF
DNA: TGTGCCAGCAGCTTAGGGGGGCCAGATACGCAGTATTTT

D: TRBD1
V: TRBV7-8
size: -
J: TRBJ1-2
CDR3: CASSLGRDRVGGYTF
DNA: TGTGCCAGCAGCTTAGGCCGGGACAGGGTAGGGGGCTACACCTTC

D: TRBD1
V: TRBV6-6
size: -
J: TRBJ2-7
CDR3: CASTLQGATGEQYF
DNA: TGTGCCAGCACCCTACAGGGGGCAACGGGTGAGCAGTACTTC

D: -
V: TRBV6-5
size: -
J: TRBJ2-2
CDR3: CASLPAGHLTGELFF
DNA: TGTGCCAGCCTACCGGCGGGACACCTCACCGGGGAGCTGTTTTTT

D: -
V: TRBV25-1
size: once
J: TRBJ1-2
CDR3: CASSAQGQNYGYTF
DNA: TGTGCCAGCAGTGCCCAAGGACAGAACTATGGCTACACCTTC

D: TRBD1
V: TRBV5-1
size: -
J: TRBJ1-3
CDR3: CASSWDSPGNTIYF
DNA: TGCGCCAGCAGCTGGGACAGTCCTGGAAACACCATATATTTT

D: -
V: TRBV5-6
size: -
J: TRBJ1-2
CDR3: CASSLNTGGYTF
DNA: TGTGCCAGCAGCTTGAATACTGGGGGCTACACCTTC

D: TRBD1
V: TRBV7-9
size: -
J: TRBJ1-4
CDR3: CASSRSGTAEKLFF
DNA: TGTGCCAGCAGCCGCTCAGGGACAGCTGAAAAACTGTTTTTT

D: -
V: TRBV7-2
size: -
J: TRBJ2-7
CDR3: CASSLAHFEGYEQYF
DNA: TGTGCCAGCAGCTTAGCGCACTTTGAGGGATACGAGCAGTACTTC

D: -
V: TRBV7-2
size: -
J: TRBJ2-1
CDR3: CASSLVSGNYNEQFF
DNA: TGTGCCAGCAGCTTAGTATCGGGGAACTACAATGAGCAGTTCTTC

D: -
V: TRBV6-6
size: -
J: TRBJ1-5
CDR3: CASRPEGQPQHF
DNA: TGTGCCAGCAGGCCAGAGGGCCAGCCCCAGCATTTT

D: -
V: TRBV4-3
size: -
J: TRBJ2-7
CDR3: CASSIRGYEQYF
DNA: TGCGCCAGCAGCATACGGGGGTACGAGCAGTACTTC

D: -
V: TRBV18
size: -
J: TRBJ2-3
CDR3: CASSPSQPGAADTQYF
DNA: TGTGCCAGCTCACCCTCCCAACCGGGGGCCGCAGATACGCAGTATTTT

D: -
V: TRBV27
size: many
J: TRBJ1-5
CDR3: CASREGVGNQPQHF
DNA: TGTGCCAGCAGGGAGGGGGTGGGCAATCAGCCCCAGCATTTT

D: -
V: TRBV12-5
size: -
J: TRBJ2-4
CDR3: CASGLGREGAKNIQYF
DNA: TGTGCTAGTGGTTTGGGCCGGGAAGGGGCCAAAAACATTCAGTACTTC

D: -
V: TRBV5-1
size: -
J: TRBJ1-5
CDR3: CASSLASDSPQHF
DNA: TGCGCCAGCAGCTTAGCGAGCGACTCGCCCCAGCATTTT